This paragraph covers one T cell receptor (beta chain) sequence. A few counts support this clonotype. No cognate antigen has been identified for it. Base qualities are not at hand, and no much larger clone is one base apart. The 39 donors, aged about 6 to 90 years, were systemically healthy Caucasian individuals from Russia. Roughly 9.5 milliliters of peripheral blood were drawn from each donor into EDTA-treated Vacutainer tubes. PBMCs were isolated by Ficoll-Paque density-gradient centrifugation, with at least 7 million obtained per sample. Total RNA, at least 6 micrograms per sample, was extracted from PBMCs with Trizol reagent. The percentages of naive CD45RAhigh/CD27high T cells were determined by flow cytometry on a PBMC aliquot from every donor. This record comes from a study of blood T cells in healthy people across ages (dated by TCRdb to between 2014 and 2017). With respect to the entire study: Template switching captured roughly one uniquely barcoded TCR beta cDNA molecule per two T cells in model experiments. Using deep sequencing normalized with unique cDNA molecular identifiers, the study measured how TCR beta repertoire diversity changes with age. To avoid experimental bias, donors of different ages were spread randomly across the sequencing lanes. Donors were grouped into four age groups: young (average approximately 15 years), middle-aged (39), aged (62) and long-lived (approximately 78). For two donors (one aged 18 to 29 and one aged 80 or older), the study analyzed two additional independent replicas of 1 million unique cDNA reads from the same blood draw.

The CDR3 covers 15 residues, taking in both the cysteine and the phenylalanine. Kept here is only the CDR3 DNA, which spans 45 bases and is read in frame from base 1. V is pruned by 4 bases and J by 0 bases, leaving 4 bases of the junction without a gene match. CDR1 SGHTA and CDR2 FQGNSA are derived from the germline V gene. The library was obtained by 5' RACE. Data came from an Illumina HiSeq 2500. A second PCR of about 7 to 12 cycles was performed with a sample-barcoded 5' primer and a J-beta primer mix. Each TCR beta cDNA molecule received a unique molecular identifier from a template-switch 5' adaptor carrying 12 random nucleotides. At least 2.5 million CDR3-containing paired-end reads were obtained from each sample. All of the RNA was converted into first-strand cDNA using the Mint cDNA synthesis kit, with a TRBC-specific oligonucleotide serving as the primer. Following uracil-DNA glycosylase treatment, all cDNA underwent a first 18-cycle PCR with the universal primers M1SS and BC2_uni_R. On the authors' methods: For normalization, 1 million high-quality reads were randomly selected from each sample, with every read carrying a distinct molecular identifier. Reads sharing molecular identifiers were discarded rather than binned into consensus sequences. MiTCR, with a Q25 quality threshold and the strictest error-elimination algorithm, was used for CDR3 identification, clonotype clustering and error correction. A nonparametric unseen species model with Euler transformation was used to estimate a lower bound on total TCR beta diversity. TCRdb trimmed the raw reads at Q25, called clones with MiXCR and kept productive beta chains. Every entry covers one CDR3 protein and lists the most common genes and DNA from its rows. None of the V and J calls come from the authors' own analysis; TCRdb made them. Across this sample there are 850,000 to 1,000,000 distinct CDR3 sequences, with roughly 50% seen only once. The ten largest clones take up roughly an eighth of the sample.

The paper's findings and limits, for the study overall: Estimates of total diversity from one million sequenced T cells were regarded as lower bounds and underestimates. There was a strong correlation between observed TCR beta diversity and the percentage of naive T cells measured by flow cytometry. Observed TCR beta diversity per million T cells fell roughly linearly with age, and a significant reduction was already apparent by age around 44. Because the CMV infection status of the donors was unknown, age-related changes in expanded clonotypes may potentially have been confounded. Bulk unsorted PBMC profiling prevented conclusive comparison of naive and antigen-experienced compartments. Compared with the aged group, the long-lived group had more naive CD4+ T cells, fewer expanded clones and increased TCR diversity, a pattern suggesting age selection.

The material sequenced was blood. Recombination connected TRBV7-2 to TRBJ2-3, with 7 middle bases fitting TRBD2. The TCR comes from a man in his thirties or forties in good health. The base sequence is TGTGCCAGCAGCTCACTAGCGAGTAGCACAGATACGCAGTATTTT. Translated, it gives CASSSLASSTDTQYF.